One and the same sample provided the 32 T cell receptor beta chains below, sequenced in a study of breast tumors, draining lymph nodes, adjacent tissues. TCRdb called the multiplex PCR reads again in MiXCR, with one record for every CDR3 protein. The data contain 140,000 or so distinct CDR3 sequences, over 25% of them singletons. The lymph nodes were axillary draining lymph nodes from breast cancer patients. Sequencing used axillary lymph node tissue. The receptors were gathered from a female donor with breast cancer. Some clones in this sample may be carry-over from other donors' samples.

The chain employs TRBV20-1 and TRBJ2-1; 10 bases map to TRBD2. Germline trimming cut 0 bases from V and 3 bases from J; bases unmatched to any gene: 2. Germline loops: CDR1 DFQATT, CDR2 SNEGSKA (reference sequence). This CDR3 comprises 15 residues. CDR3 bases: TGCAGTGCTAGAGATCTAGCGGGGGTCTACAATGAGCAGTTCTTC. Protein product: CSARDLAGVYNEQFF.

Concerning this clonotype: This likely comes from a read error, as the CDR3 has no conserved phenylalanine or tryptophan at its end. The chain employs TRBV29-1 and TRBJ2-3, with TRBD2 identical over 11 bases. This CDR3 has 15 residues. The germline V gene has CDR1 SQVTM and CDR2 ANQGSEA. The CDR3 DNA is TGCAGCGTTGATACGCTAGCGGGGGGCACAGGTACGCAGTATTCT. It specifies CSVDTLAGGTGTQYS.

This clonotype was recorded many times. The rearrangement links TRBV5-1 to TRBJ2-7; the D gene is possibly TRBD2 (6 bases). Between the trimmed V and J ends, which lost 0 bases and 4 bases, there was a span of 17 bases. Germline loops: CDR1 SGHRS, CDR2 YFSETQ. CDR3 length: 16 amino acids. CDR3 sequence reads: CASSLEGRRGVYEQYF. The DNA of the CDR3 is TGCGCCAGCAGCTTGGAGGGCAGGAGGGGAGTTTACGAGCAGTACTTC.

At least ten counts were recorded for this clonotype. This chain connects TRBV24-1 to TRBJ2-1, with 8 bases that match TRBD2. Germline CDR1 KGHDR, CDR2 SFDVKD. This CDR3 is built from 13 residues. The trim removed 12 bases at V and 2 bases at J, leaving 5 bases unmatched. The CDR3: CAVGGVTYNEQFF. For the CDR3, the DNA is TGTGCCGTCGGGGGGGTTACCTACAATGAGCAGTTCTTC.

There are many counts of this clonotype. Possible read error: a much larger clone is one base away. The gene calls are TRBV9 and TRBJ2-5, with 11 bases fitting TRBD1. There are 21 residues in the CDR3. V shed 2 bases, J shed 2 bases, and the junction held 20 bases outside the gene matches. Per germline, CDR1 SGDLS and CDR2 YYNGEE. CDR3 in amino acids: CASSVGLLRTGGASGQETQYF. CDR3 nucleotide sequence: TGTGCCAGCAGCGTCGGCCTGCTCAGGACAGGGGGCGCTTCGGGTCAAGAGACCCAGTACTTC. The full variable domain, completed using reference TRBV9 and TRBJ2-5, is DSGVTQTPKHLITATGQRVTLRCSPRSGDLSVYWYQQSLDQGLQFLIQYYNGEERAKGNILERFSAQQFPDLHSELNLSSLELGDSALYFCASSVGLLRTGGASGQETQYFGPGTRLLVL.

This clonotype has at least ten counts. This chain's CDR3 is CASSTQGALNTEAFF. The CDR3 DNA is TGTGCCAGCAGCACCCAGGGGGCGTTGAACACTGAAGCTTTCTTT. The chain has TRBV7-2 and TRBJ1-1; 8 bases are a match to TRBD1. This CDR3 contains 15 residues. The V gene end was trimmed by 5 bases and the J gene end by 0 bases; junction bases not matched to a gene: 5. Germline V gives CDR1 SGHTA, CDR2 FQGNSA. The full variable domain, completed using reference TRBV7-2 and TRBJ1-1, is GAGVSQSPSNKVTEKGKDVELRCDPISGHTALYWYRQSLGQGLEFLIYFQGNSAPDKSGLPSDRFSAERTGGSVSTLTIQRTQQEDSAVYLCASSTQGALNTEAFFGQGTRLTVV.

The chain joins TRBV5-8 to TRBJ1-1; D is unresolved. Germline assignment: CDR1 SGHTS and CDR2 YDEGEE. The ends were cut back, 2 bases at V and 4 bases at J, with 12 bases in the middle. The CDR3 sequence is 14 residues long. The CDR3 bases are TGTGCCAGCAGCTTCCGTGGAGGCCCCACTGAAGCTTTCTTT. This codes for CASSFRGGPTEAFF.

This clonotype was detected ten times or more. The V gene is TRBV13, the J gene TRBJ1-2; D may be TRBD1 (6 bases). Trimming pared 5 bases from V and 4 bases from J, leaving 14 bases between. The CDR3 length is 14 residues. The V gene's germline CDR1 is PRHDT and CDR2 FYEKMQ (reference sequence). This chain's CDR3 is CASSPKQGIYGYTF. The CDR3 region has the DNA TGTGCCAGCAGCCCCAAACAGGGTATCTATGGCTACACCTTC.

This clonotype was seen at least ten times. The chain couples TRBV7-9 to TRBJ1-2, with 9 bases aligning to TRBD1. With V trimmed by 4 bases and J by 8 bases, 8 bases remained unmatched. Per the germline V gene, CDR1 is SEHNR and CDR2 is FQNEAQ (reference sequence). The CDR3 length is 14 residues. CDR3 protein: CASSSPDRGIGYTF. CDR3 coding DNA: TGTGCCAGCAGCTCACCGGACAGGGGAATAGGCTACACCTTC.

This clonotype came up many times. The chain recombines TRBV11-2 with TRBJ2-1; TRBD1 or TRBD2 may be the D gene (5 bases each). CDR3 size: 15 residues. V dropped 1 base and J dropped 8 bases, with 15 bases sitting between them. Germline V gives CDR1 SGHAT, CDR2 FQNNGV. The CDR3 DNA follows: TGTGCCAGCAGCTTAGGTTCGCGGGTAGGGGATGAGCAGTTCTTC. This sequence encodes CASSLGSRVGDEQFF.

This clonotype was recorded many times. At one end the junction does not follow the germline gene, possibly because of a read error. CDR3 loop: CATSRDVVTGELFF. The CDR3 DNA follows: TGTGCCACCAGCAGAGATGTGGTAACCGGAGAGCTGTTTTTT. The rearrangement uses TRBV15 and TRBJ2-2; D uncertain. Germline CDR1 LNHNV, CDR2 YYDKDF (reference sequence). The CDR3 has 14 residues.

This clonotype was observed many times. This CDR3 is CASSQARGINEKLFF. The CDR3 coding sequence is TGCGCCAGCAGCCAAGCGAGGGGGATTAATGAAAAACTGTTTTTT. The chain carries TRBV4-1 and TRBJ1-4, with D possibly TRBD1 on 6 matching bases. The CDR3 consists of 15 residues. Per germline, CDR1 MGHRA and CDR2 YSYEKL. V gave up 1 base and J gave up 4 bases, with 10 bases separating them.

There are many counts of this clonotype. This sequence joins TRBV7-6 and TRBJ2-1, with 15 positions matching TRBD2. Per the germline V gene, CDR1 is SGHVS and CDR2 is FNYEAQ. The CDR3 has 18 residues. The V and J ends lost 5 bases and 5 bases, in that order; junction bases with no gene match: 10. CDR3 in amino acids: CASSPNGLAGGLDNEQFF. The CDR3 coding sequence is TGTGCCAGCAGCCCGAATGGACTAGCGGGGGGGCTCGACAATGAGCAGTTCTTC.

The table lists this clonotype with many counts. The chain uses TRBV11-3 and TRBJ2-5; the match to TRBD2 covers 9 bases. The germline V gene encodes CDR1 SGHNT and CDR2 YENEEA. The CDR3 has 15 residues. With 6 bases clipped from V and 4 bases from J, the junction kept 9 bases outside the gene matches. The CDR3: CASSSGGGAVETQYF. The CDR3 nucleotides read TGTGCCAGCAGTTCGGGCGGGGGGGCCGTAGAGACCCAGTACTTC.

This chain joins TRBV9 and TRBJ1-2; 8 nucleotides agree with TRBD1. V shed 10 bases, J shed 7 bases, and the junction held 15 bases outside the gene matches. CDR1 SGDLS and CDR2 YYNGEE come from the germline V gene. This CDR3 region has 14 residues. The CDR3 nucleotides are TGTGCCGTCACCCAGACAGGGGAATCTCGTGGCTACACCTTC. This encodes CAVTQTGESRGYTF.

In regard to this clonotype: The junction differs from germline at one of its ends, possibly a read error. This chain uses TRBV18 with TRBJ1-6; D is ambiguous. The CDR3 consists of 14 residues. In germline, CDR1 is KGHSH, CDR2 LQKENI. CDR3 sequence: CASSLGPWGSPLHF. In DNA form, the CDR3 reads TGTGCTAGCTCACTGGGCCCGTGGGGTTCACCCCTCCACTTT.

Only one count was recorded for this clonotype. This chain links TRBV7-6 with TRBJ1-5; TRBD1 might be the D (6 bases). This CDR3 comprises 14 residues. V gave up 5 bases and J gave up 4 bases, with 12 bases separating them. CDR1 SGHVS and CDR2 FNYEAQ come from the germline V gene. CDR3 nucleotide sequence: TGTGCCAGCAGCACCACAGGGCTAAATCAGCCCCAGCATTTT. Its translation: CASSTTGLNQPQHF. Using reference TRBV7-6 and TRBJ1-5 for the parts outside the CDR3, the full variable domain is GAGVSQSPRYKVTKRGQDVALRCDPISGHVSLYWYRQALGQGPEFLTYFNYEAQQDKSGLPNDRFSAERPEGSISTLTIQRTEQRDSAMYRCASSTTGLNQPQHFGDGTRLSIL.

At least ten counts were recorded for this clonotype. The chain has TRBV30 and TRBJ1-2; TRBD1 might be the D (6 bases). The V and J ends lost 0 bases and 7 bases respectively, with 18 bases between them. CDR1 and CDR2 from the germline V gene are GTSNPN and SVGIG (reference sequence). The CDR3 totals 15 residues. CDR3: CAWSVPSGAFSGYTF. The CDR3 DNA follows: TGTGCCTGGAGTGTACCGTCAGGGGCCTTTAGTGGCTACACCTTC. Complete variable domain (other parts from reference TRBV30 and TRBJ1-2): SQTIHQWPATLVQPVGSPLSLECTVEGTSNPNLYWYRQAAGRGLQLLFYSVGIGQISSEVPQNLSASRPQDRQFILSSKKLLLSDSGFYLCAWSVPSGAFSGYTFGSGTRLTVV.

Remarks on this clonotype: This CDR3 is missing its conserved last phenylalanine or tryptophan, likely due to a read error. This sequence joins TRBV7-8 and TRBJ2-5, with TRBD1 as a possible D gene (6 bases). In germline, CDR1 is SGHVS, CDR2 FQNEAQ. The CDR3 totals 17 residues. The CDR3 nucleotides read TGCGCCAGCAGTGCTCTCTACAGGGTTTCAGCCCAAGAGACCCAGTACCTC. Its protein product is CASSALYRVSAQETQYL.

Comment on this clonotype: A much larger clone is a single base away; this may be a read error. V gene TRBV10-3 combines with J gene TRBJ2-4, with TRBD1 matching over 8 bases. This CDR3 spans 11 amino acids. Per the germline V gene, CDR1 is ENHRY and CDR2 is SYGVKD. The CDR3 nucleotides are TGTGCCAGCAGTGGGACAGGCATTCAGTACTTC. It encodes CASSGTGIQYF.

This clonotype has a count of ten or more. The rearrangement links TRBV7-3 to TRBJ2-5; D is tentatively TRBD1 or TRBD2 (6 bases each). CDR3 length: 14 amino acids. Per germline, CDR1 SGHTA and CDR2 FQGTGA. With 5 bases removed from V and 3 bases from J, the gap between germline ends came to 13 bases. CDR3 DNA: TGTGCCAGCAGCCAAGGGGGGCCTGAAGAGACCCAGTACTTC. This gives the protein CASSQGGPEETQYF.

Points on this clonotype: A read error is likely, as this CDR3 ends without the conserved phenylalanine or tryptophan. This sequence joins TRBV7-2 and TRBJ2-5; TRBD2 might be the D (6 bases). Per the germline V gene, CDR1 is SGHTA and CDR2 is FQGNSA. The CDR3 length is 16 residues. V was pared by 3 bases and J by 1 base, with 15 bases between. The CDR3 DNA is TGTGCCAGCAGCTTCGAACCCCTGGGAGGCCAAGAGACCCAGTACCTC. Residues: CASSFEPLGGQETQYL.

This clonotype was observed a single time. The chain links TRBV5-4 to TRBJ2-2; 9 nucleotides agree with TRBD1. Unmatched junction bases numbered 2, after V lost 1 base and J lost 1 base. This CDR3 has 16 residues. Germline V gene lookup returns CDR1 SGHNT and CDR2 YYREEE (reference sequence). The CDR3 loop is CASSLWDRVNTGELFF. CDR3 DNA: TGTGCCAGCAGCTTGTGGGACAGGGTGAACACCGGGGAGCTGTTTTTT.

This clonotype was observed a few times. A much larger clone differs by one base, so this may be a read error. This chain connects TRBV12-3 or TRBV12-4 to TRBJ2-3, with D possibly TRBD1 on 5 matching bases. Trimming left V 6 bases short and J 2 bases short, with 12 bases between. The length of the CDR3 is 14 residues. The CDR3 region is CASRNDSHTDTQYF. CDR3 sequence (DNA): TGTGCCAGCAGAAACGACAGCCACACAGATACGCAGTATTTT.

As regards this clonotype: This could be a read error, since a much larger clone is one nucleotide away. The gene calls are TRBV30 and TRBJ1-3, with D possibly being TRBD1 (5 bases). Germline V gene lookup returns CDR1 GTSNPN and CDR2 SVGIG (reference sequence). The CDR3 consists of 15 residues. The CDR3 loop reads CARSLQDASGNTIYF. DNA for the CDR3: TGTGCCCGGAGTTTACAGGATGCCTCTGGAAACACCATATATTTT.

A note on this clonotype: The junction and the germline gene differ at one end; a read error may be behind it. The chain is built from TRBV14 and TRBJ2-3, with D possibly TRBD1 on 5 matching bases. The CDR3 is 20 amino acids. CDR1 is SGHDN, CDR2 FVKESK, per germline. The CDR3, as DNA: TGCGCCAGCAGCCAAGGAAGAAGGGGTTCCCGGTTGAGAAGCACAGATACGCAGTATTTT. This translates into CASSQGRRGSRLRSTDTQYF.

This clonotype was counted many times. The chain is built from TRBV12-3 or TRBV12-4 and TRBJ2-5; D not certain. The CDR3 is 11 amino acids. Between the trimmed V and J ends, which lost 5 bases and 7 bases, there was a span of 8 bases. CDR3: CASSIYWTQYF. The CDR3 nucleotides read TGTGCCAGCAGTATCTACTGGACCCAGTACTTC.

Concerning this clonotype: A read error is possible here, since a much larger clone lies one base away. The chain couples TRBV27 to TRBJ1-2, with D possibly TRBD1 on 5 matching bases. Germline CDR1 is MNHEY and CDR2 is SMNVEV (reference sequence). This CDR3 comprises 12 residues. The CDR3 is CASSFVGGGYAF. The CDR3 bases are TGTGCCAGCAGTTTCGTTGGGGGTGGCTACGCCTTC.

Remarks on this clonotype: A single base separates this from a much larger clone, so it may be a read error. The chain has TRBV20-1 and TRBJ1-1; 8 bases align to TRBD1. The germline V gene has CDR1 DFQATT and CDR2 SNEGSKA (reference sequence). This CDR3 is 14 amino acids long. In nucleotides, the CDR3 is TGCAGTGCCAAAGACAGGGGCCGGAACAATGAAGCTTTCTTT. Its translation: CSAKDRGRNNEAFF.

This clonotype was picked up many times. V and J are TRBV7-9 and TRBJ2-1; 14 bases match TRBD2. There are 21 residues in the CDR3. V lost 5 bases to trimming and J lost 2 bases; unmatched junction nucleotides: 17. Per the germline V gene, CDR1 is SEHNR and CDR2 is FQNEAQ (reference sequence). Here the CDR3 reads CASSRRKKTSGGAGAYNEQFF. DNA for the CDR3: TGTGCCAGCAGCCGAAGAAAGAAGACTAGCGGGGGGGCCGGGGCCTACAATGAGCAGTTCTTC.

There are a few counts of this clonotype. The chain joins TRBV6-2 or TRBV6-3 to TRBJ1-1; D might be TRBD1 (6 bases). Germline V CDR1 and CDR2: MNHEY, SVGEGT. V lost 0 bases and J lost 5, with 10 bases in between. The CDR3 is made up of 14 amino acids. CDR3 coding DNA: TGTGCCAGCAGTTACTCCGGGGGGCGGACTGAAGCTTTCTTT. Translating it yields CASSYSGGRTEAFF.

Only one count was recorded for this clonotype. The rearrangement joins TRBV20-1 to TRBJ2-3, with unresolved D. The CDR3 extends over 13 amino acids. Trimming pared 3 bases from V and 0 bases from J, leaving 7 bases between. Germline V gene lookup returns CDR1 DFQATT and CDR2 SNEGSKA (reference sequence). The CDR3 protein is CSASPGSTDTQYF. The CDR3 DNA follows: TGCAGTGCTAGCCCCGGGAGCACAGATACGCAGTATTTT.